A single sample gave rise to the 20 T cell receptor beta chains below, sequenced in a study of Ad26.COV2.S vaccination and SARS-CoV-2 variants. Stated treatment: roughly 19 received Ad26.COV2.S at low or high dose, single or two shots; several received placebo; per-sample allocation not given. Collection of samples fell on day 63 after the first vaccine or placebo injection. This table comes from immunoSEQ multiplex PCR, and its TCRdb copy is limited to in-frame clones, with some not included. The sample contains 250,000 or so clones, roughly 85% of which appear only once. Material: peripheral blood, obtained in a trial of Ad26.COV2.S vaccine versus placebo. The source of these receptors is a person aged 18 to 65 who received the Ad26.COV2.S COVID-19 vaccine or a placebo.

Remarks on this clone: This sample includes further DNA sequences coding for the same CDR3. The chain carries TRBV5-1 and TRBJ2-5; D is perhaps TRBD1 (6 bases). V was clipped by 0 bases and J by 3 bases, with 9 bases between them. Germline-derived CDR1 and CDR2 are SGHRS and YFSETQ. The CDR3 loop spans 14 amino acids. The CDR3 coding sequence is TGCGCCAGCAGCTTGGTTGGGGGCGAAGAGACCCAGTACTTC. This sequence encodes CASSLVGGEETQYF. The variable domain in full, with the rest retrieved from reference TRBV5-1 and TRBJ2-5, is KAGVTQTPRYLIKTRGQQVTLSCSPISGHRSVSWYQQTPGQGLQFLFEYFSETQRNKGNFPGRFSGRQFSNSRSEMNVSTLELGDSALYLCASSLVGGEETQYFGPGTRLLVL.

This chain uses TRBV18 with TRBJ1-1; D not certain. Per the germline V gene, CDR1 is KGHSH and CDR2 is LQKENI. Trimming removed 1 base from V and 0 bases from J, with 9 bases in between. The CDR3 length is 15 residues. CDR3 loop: CASSPRPEMNTEAFF. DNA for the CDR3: TGTGCCAGCTCACCACGGCCGGAGATGAACACTGAAGCTTTCTTT. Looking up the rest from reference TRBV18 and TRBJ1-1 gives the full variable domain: NAGVMQNPRHLVRRRGQEARLRCSPMKGHSHVYWYRQLPEEGLKFMVYLQKENIIDESGMPKERFSAEFPKEGPSILRIQQVVRGDSAAYFCASSPRPEMNTEAFFGQGTRLTVV.

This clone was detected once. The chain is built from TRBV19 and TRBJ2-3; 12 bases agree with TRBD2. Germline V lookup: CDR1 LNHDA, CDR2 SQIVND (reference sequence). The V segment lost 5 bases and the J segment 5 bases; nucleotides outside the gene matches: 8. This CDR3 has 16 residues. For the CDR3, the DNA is TGTGCCAGTAGTCTCCGGACTAGCGGGGAGGGAGATACGCAGTATTTT. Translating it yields CASSLRTSGEGDTQYF. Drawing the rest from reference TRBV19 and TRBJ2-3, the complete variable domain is DGGITQSPKYLFRKEGQNVTLSCEQNLNHDAMYWYRQDPGQGLRLIYYSQIVNDFQKGDIAEGYSVSREKKESFPLTVTSAQKNPTAFYLCASSLRTSGEGDTQYFGPGTRLTVL.

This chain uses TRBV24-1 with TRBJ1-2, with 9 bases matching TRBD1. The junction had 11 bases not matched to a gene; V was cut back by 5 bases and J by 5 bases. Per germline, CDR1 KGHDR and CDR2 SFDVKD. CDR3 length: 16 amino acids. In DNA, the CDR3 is TGTGCCACCAGTGTTGGAAAGGGACAGGGTAGATATGGCTACACCTTC. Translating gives CATSVGKGQGRYGYTF.

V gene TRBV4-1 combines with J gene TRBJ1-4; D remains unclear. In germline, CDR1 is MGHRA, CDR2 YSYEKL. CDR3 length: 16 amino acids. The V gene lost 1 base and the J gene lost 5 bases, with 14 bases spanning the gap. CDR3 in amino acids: CASSQVAVLDNEKLFF. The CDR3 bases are TGCGCCAGCAGCCAAGTCGCGGTACTCGACAATGAAAAACTGTTTTTT.

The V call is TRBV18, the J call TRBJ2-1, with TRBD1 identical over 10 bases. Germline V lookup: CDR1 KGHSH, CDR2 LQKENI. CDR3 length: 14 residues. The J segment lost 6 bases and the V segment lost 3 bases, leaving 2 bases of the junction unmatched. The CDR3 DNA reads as TGTGCCAGCTCACCCGGGACAGGGGCCAATGAGCAGTTCTTC. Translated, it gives CASSPGTGANEQFF.

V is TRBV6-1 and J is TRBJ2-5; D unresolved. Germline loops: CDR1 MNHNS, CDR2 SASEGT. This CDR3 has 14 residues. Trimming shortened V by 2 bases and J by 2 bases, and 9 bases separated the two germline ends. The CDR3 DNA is TGTGCCAGCAGTGAACTGGGTCTACAAGAGACCCAGTACTTC. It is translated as CASSELGLQETQYF.

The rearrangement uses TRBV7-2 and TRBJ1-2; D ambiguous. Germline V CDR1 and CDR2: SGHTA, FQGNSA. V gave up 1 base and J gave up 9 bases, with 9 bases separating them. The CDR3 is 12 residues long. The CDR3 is CASSLVYSRYTF. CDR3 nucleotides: TGTGCCAGCAGCTTAGTCTACAGTCGCTACACCTTC. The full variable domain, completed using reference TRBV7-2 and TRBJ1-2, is GAGVSQSPSNKVTEKGKDVELRCDPISGHTALYWYRQSLGQGLEFLIYFQGNSAPDKSGLPSDRFSAERTGGSVSTLTIQRTQQEDSAVYLCASSLVYSRYTFGSGTRLTVV.

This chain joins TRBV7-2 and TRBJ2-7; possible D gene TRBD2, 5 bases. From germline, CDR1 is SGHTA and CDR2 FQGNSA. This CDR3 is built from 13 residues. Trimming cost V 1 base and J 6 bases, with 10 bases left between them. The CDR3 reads CASSLVQTSEQYV. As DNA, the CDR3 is TGTGCCAGCAGCTTAGTCCAAACTAGCGAGCAGTACGTC.

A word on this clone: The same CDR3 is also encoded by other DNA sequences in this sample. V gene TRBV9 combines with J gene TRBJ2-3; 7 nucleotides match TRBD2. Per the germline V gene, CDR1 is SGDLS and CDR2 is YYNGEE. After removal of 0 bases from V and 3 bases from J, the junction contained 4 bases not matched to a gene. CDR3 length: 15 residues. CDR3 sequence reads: CASSVAGGGTDTQYF. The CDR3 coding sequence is TGTGCCAGCAGCGTAGCTGGGGGAGGGACAGATACGCAGTATTTT.

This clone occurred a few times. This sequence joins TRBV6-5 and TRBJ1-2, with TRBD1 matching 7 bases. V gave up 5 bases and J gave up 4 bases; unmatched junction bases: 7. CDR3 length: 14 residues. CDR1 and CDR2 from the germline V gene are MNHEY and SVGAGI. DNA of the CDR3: TGTGCCAGCAGTCACGACAGGGACGGCTATGGCTACACCTTC. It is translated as CASSHDRDGYGYTF.

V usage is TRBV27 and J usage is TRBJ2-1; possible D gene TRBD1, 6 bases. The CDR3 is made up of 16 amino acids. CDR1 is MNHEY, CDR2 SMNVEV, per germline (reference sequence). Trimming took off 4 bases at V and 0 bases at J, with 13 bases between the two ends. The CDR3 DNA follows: TGTGCCAGCAGTTCACAGGGCTTCAGCTCCTACAATGAGCAGTTCTTC. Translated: CASSSQGFSSYNEQFF.

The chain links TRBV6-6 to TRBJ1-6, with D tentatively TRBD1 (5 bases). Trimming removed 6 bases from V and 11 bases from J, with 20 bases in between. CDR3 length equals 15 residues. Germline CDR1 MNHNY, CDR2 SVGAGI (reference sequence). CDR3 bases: TGTGCCAGCAGGCGGGACTCTGCCTTTGTGACACCCCTCCACTTT. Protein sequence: CASRRDSAFVTPLHF.

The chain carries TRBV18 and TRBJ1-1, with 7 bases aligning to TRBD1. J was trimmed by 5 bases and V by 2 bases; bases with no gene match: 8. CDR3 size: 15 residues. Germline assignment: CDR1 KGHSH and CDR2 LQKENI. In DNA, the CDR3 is TGTGCCAGCTCACCAGTAGGGACAGTCGGAACTGAAGCTTTCTTT. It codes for CASSPVGTVGTEAFF.

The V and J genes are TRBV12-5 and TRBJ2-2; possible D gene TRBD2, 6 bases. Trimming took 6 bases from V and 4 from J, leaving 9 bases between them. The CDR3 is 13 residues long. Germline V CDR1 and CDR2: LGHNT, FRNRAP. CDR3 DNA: TGTGCTAGTGGGGCGGGGTCCACCGGGGAGCTGTTTTTT. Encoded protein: CASGAGSTGELFF.

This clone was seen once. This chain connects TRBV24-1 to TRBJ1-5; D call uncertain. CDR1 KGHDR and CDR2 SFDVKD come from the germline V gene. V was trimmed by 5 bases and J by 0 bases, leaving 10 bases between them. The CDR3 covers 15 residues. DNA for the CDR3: TGTGCCACCAGTGCGGGAGCATATAGCAATCAGCCCCAGCATTTT. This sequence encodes CATSAGAYSNQPQHF.

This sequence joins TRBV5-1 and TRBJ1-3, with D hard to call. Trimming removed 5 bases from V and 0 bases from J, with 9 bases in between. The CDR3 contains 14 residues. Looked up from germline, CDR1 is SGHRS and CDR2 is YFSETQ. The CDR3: CASRVTDSGNTIYF. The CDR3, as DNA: TGCGCCAGCAGGGTTACGGACTCTGGAAACACCATATATTTT.

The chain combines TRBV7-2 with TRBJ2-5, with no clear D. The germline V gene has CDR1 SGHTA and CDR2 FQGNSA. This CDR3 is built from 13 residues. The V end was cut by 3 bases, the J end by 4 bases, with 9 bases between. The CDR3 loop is CASSFNHGETQYF. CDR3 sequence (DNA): TGTGCCAGCAGCTTCAATCATGGAGAGACCCAGTACTTC.

The CDR3 reads CASSFRLAGAGDTQYF. The CDR3 DNA reads as TGTGCCAGCAGCTTTAGACTAGCGGGGGCCGGGGATACGCAGTATTTT. This chain connects TRBV7-6 to TRBJ2-3, with 12 bases matching TRBD2. The CDR3 runs to 16 residues. Looked up from germline, CDR1 is SGHVS and CDR2 is FNYEAQ. The trim removed 3 bases at V and 6 bases at J, leaving 7 bases unmatched.

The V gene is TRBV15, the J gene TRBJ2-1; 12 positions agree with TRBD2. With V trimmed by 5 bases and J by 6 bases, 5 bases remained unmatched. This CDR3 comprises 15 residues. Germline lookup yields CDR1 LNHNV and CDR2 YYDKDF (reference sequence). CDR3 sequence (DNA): TGTGCCACCAGCGGTACTAGCGGGGGGTTCAATGAGCAGTTCTTC. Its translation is CATSGTSGGFNEQFF.